The T cell receptor beta chain under discussion was sequenced for a study of shared clonotypes between healthy human individuals. CD45RO-negative, CCR7-selected cells formed the naive CD8 fraction, which excluded terminally differentiated effector memory CD45RA+ cells. Comment on this clone: What it binds is unknown.

Clones were read by immunoSEQ multiplex PCR, and TCRdb kept only the in-frame ones, dropping some. This sample has about 680,000 clones, with roughly nine tenths found just once. General observations from the study: Though the depth was large, rarefaction showed that sorted-subset sequencing was incomplete.

CDR1 and CDR2 from the germline V gene are SGHVS and FQNEAQ. V gave up 4 bases and J gave up 2 bases; unmatched junction bases: 8. CDR3 length equals 15 residues. This TCR was recovered from a man younger than 45 in good health. This chain links TRBV7-8 with TRBJ2-7; 7 bases agree with TRBD1. Source material: naive CD8+ T cells sorted from blood. The CDR3 DNA sequence: TGTGCCAGCAGCTCCCTAAAAACAGGGGCCTACGAGCAGTACTTC. It yields the protein CASSSLKTGAYEQYF.